This TCR beta chain was recovered during a study of blood T cell repertoires in COVID-19. Study summary: T cells, B-cell-depleted T cells, or PBMCs provided the cDNA or gDNA that served as material.

Under the authors' procedure: It was from reference gene primer amplification that nucleated cell counts were estimated. The protocol was immunoSEQ multiplex PCR, while the TCRdb copy is restricted to in-frame clones and leaves out a portion. V, J and clone size are taken as reported in that table, and D and trimming were inferred from the DNA itself. The profile shows about 170,000 clones, about four fifths of them singletons. The CDR3 is made up of 13 amino acids. The ends lost 6 bases at V and 4 bases at J; junction bases unmatched: 5. Germline V gene data show CDR1 as SQVTM and CDR2 as ANQGSEA. In terms of age and location, participants ranged from roughly 18 to 95 years and lived in about 25 US areas.

Sequenced: PBMCs or T cells enriched from blood (not recorded which). This receptor was taken from a woman aged 45-60 years in a cohort exposed to, infected with or recovered from COVID-19 (not recorded which). This sequence joins TRBV29-1 and TRBJ1-5; TRBD1 aligns across 8 bases. CDR3 nucleotides: TGCAGCGTGCAGGGGGCCCTTAATCAGCCCCAGCATTTT. This gives the protein CSVQGALNQPQHF.